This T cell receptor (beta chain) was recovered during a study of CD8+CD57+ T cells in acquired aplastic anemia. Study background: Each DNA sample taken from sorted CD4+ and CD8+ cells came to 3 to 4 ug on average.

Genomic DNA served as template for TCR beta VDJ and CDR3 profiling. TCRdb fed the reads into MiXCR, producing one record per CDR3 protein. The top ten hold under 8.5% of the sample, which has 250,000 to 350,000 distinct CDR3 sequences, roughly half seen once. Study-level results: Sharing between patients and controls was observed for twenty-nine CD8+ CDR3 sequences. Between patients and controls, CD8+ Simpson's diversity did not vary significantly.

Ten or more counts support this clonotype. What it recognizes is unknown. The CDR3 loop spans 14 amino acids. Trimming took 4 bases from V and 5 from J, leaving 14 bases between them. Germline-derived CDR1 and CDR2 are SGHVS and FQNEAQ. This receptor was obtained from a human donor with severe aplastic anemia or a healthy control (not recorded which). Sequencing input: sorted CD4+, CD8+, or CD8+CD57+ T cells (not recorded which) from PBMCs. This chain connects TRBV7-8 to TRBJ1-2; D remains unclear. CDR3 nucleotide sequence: TGTGCCAGCAGCTCAACACTGGGTGGGTATGGCTACACCTTC. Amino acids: CASSSTLGGYGYTF.